The rows below give T cell receptor beta chains drawn from one sample of a study of long-term antiretroviral therapy in people with HIV. Clones were read by immunoSEQ multiplex PCR, and TCRdb kept only the in-frame ones, dropping some. The sample contains around 17,000 clones, more than 75% of which appear only once. The sequencing here drew on unsorted PBMCs, taken 6.9 years after starting antiretroviral therapy. The receptors were gathered from a man aged 50-59 years with HIV. The CDR3 runs from the conserved cysteine through the conserved F or W. Fields, in order: J gene, clone size, CDR3 length, V gene, D gene, CDR3 DNA, CDR3 protein. D genes are given only for firm matches. Size is omitted from some rows. Given values are once, few, many or a class for expanded clones.

j_call: TRBJ2-7; clone_size: NA; cdr3_length: 13; v_call: TRBV27; d_call: NA; cdr3_nt: TGTGCCAGCCAGGACTTTCCTGCTGGGGAGCAGTACTTC; cdr3_aa: CASQDFPAGEQYF
j_call: TRBJ2-1; clone_size: NA; cdr3_length: 17; v_call: TRBV7-3; d_call: NA; cdr3_nt: TGTGCCAGCAGCTTACAGCCTAGCAGGAGCTCCTACAATGAGCAGTTCTTC; cdr3_aa: CASSLQPSRSSYNEQFF
j_call: TRBJ2-2; clone_size: NA; cdr3_length: 14; v_call: TRBV19; d_call: NA; cdr3_nt: TGTGCCAGTAGTACGGGCGTGAACACCGGGGAGCTGTTTTTT; cdr3_aa: CASSTGVNTGELFF
j_call: TRBJ2-3; clone_size: NA; cdr3_length: 12; v_call: TRBV27; d_call: NA; cdr3_nt: TGTGCCAGCAGTCCAACCACAGATACGCAGTATTTT; cdr3_aa: CASSPTTDTQYF
j_call: TRBJ1-5; clone_size: once; cdr3_length: 12; v_call: TRBV6-5; d_call: NA; cdr3_nt: TGTGCCAGCAGTAAAGGGGGTCAGCCCCAGCATTTT; cdr3_aa: CASSKGGQPQHF
j_call: TRBJ2-7; clone_size: NA; cdr3_length: 16; v_call: TRBV6-6; d_call: TRBD2; cdr3_nt: TGTGCCAGCAGTCGACCCTCCGGGACTAGTCAGTACGAGCAGTACTTC; cdr3_aa: CASSRPSGTSQYEQYF
j_call: TRBJ2-2; clone_size: NA; cdr3_length: 15; v_call: TRBV15; d_call: TRBD2; cdr3_nt: TGTGCCACCAGCAGGAGCGGGAGGGCGGCCGGGGAGCTGTTTTTT; cdr3_aa: CATSRSGRAAGELFF
j_call: TRBJ2-5; clone_size: NA; cdr3_length: 15; v_call: TRBV4-3; d_call: NA; cdr3_nt: TGCGCCAGCAGCCAAGATCGAAGGCCCCAAGAGACCCAGTACTTC; cdr3_aa: CASSQDRRPQETQYF
j_call: TRBJ2-7; clone_size: NA; cdr3_length: 12; v_call: TRBV5-6; d_call: NA; cdr3_nt: TGTGCCAGCAGCTTGCGTCCCGATCTGCAGTACTTC; cdr3_aa: CASSLRPDLQYF
j_call: TRBJ2-2; clone_size: NA; cdr3_length: 15; v_call: TRBV6-5; d_call: TRBD1; cdr3_nt: TGTGCCAGCAGTTACTCTACAGGGGGGACCGGGGAGCTGTTTTTT; cdr3_aa: CASSYSTGGTGELFF
j_call: TRBJ2-1; clone_size: NA; cdr3_length: 15; v_call: TRBV27; d_call: NA; cdr3_nt: TGTGCCAGCAGTTTATCGATGGAGCCCTACAATGAGCAGTTCTTC; cdr3_aa: CASSLSMEPYNEQFF
j_call: TRBJ2-1; clone_size: NA; cdr3_length: 13; v_call: TRBV9; d_call: NA; cdr3_nt: TGTGCCAGCAGCGTAGCTCCAATCCATGAGCAGTTCTTC; cdr3_aa: CASSVAPIHEQFF
j_call: TRBJ2-3; clone_size: NA; cdr3_length: 11; v_call: TRBV7-2; d_call: NA; cdr3_nt: TGTGCCAGCAGCCTAGCAGATACGCAGTATTTT; cdr3_aa: CASSLADTQYF
j_call: TRBJ2-1; clone_size: NA; cdr3_length: 13; v_call: TRBV9; d_call: NA; cdr3_nt: TGTGCCAGCAGCGTCTTACAGGGCAATGAGCAGTTCTTC; cdr3_aa: CASSVLQGNEQFF
j_call: TRBJ2-3; clone_size: NA; cdr3_length: 19; v_call: TRBV19; d_call: TRBD1; cdr3_nt: TGTGCCAGTAGTGAATTGGGAAGCGAAACAGGGGGCCATCCAGATACGCAGTATTTT; cdr3_aa: CASSELGSETGGHPDTQYF
j_call: TRBJ2-1; clone_size: medium-sized; cdr3_length: 8; v_call: TRBV7-9; d_call: NA; cdr3_nt: TGTGCCAGCACCGAGCAGTTCTTC; cdr3_aa: CASTEQFF
j_call: TRBJ2-3; clone_size: NA; cdr3_length: 11; v_call: TRBV30; d_call: NA; cdr3_nt: TGTGCCTGGAGTGTATCAGATACGCAGTATTTT; cdr3_aa: CAWSVSDTQYF
j_call: TRBJ2-5; clone_size: NA; cdr3_length: 14; v_call: TRBV19; d_call: NA; cdr3_nt: TGTGCCAGTAGTAGAGGACAGTCCTTTGAGACCCAGTACTTC; cdr3_aa: CASSRGQSFETQYF
j_call: TRBJ2-5; clone_size: NA; cdr3_length: 17; v_call: TRBV7-7; d_call: TRBD2; cdr3_nt: TGTGCCAGCAGCTTAGTGCCAGTTAGCGGGAGGGGAGAGACCCAGTACTTC; cdr3_aa: CASSLVPVSGRGETQYF
j_call: TRBJ2-7; clone_size: NA; cdr3_length: 13; v_call: TRBV14; d_call: NA; cdr3_nt: TGTGCCAGCAGCCAAGAGATGTCCTACGAGCAGTACTTC; cdr3_aa: CASSQEMSYEQYF
j_call: TRBJ1-1; clone_size: NA; cdr3_length: 14; v_call: TRBV5-6; d_call: TRBD1; cdr3_nt: TGTGCCAGCAGCTGGGACAGGATGAACACTGAAGCTTTCTTT; cdr3_aa: CASSWDRMNTEAFF
j_call: TRBJ2-7; clone_size: NA; cdr3_length: 13; v_call: TRBV19; d_call: NA; cdr3_nt: TGTGCCAGTAGACAGGGCGTCGCCTACGAGCAGTACTTC; cdr3_aa: CASRQGVAYEQYF
j_call: TRBJ2-2; clone_size: NA; cdr3_length: 13; v_call: TRBV6-1; d_call: NA; cdr3_nt: TGTGCCAGCAGTGTGGCTAGGGCCGGGGAGCTGTTTTTT; cdr3_aa: CASSVARAGELFF
j_call: TRBJ2-5; clone_size: NA; cdr3_length: 14; v_call: TRBV5-6; d_call: NA; cdr3_nt: TGTGCCAGCAGCTTTACAGGGAGGCGTGAGACCCAGTACTTC; cdr3_aa: CASSFTGRRETQYF
j_call: TRBJ1-4; clone_size: NA; cdr3_length: 15; v_call: TRBV27; d_call: NA; cdr3_nt: TGTGCCAGCAGTTCGGTTGGGGAAGGTGATGAAAAACTGTTTTTT; cdr3_aa: CASSSVGEGDEKLFF
j_call: TRBJ2-1; clone_size: NA; cdr3_length: 14; v_call: TRBV7-8; d_call: TRBD2; cdr3_nt: TGTGCCAGCTACCTCGGGGGGGAGACCAATGAGCAGTTCTTC; cdr3_aa: CASYLGGETNEQFF
j_call: TRBJ1-1; clone_size: once; cdr3_length: 14; v_call: TRBV6-5; d_call: NA; cdr3_nt: TGTGCCAGCAGTCCCCCGACAGCGAACACTGAAGCTTTCTTT; cdr3_aa: CASSPPTANTEAFF
j_call: TRBJ2-4; clone_size: NA; cdr3_length: 16; v_call: TRBV7-2; d_call: NA; cdr3_nt: TGTGCCAGCAGCTTAGAGCCTGGACTAGCCAAAAACATTCAGTACTTC; cdr3_aa: CASSLEPGLAKNIQYF
j_call: TRBJ2-2; clone_size: few; cdr3_length: 16; v_call: TRBV28; d_call: NA; cdr3_nt: TGTGCCAGCAGTTTCATGAGCCTCGAGGGCACCGGGGAGCTGTTTTTT; cdr3_aa: CASSFMSLEGTGELFF
j_call: TRBJ1-1; clone_size: NA; cdr3_length: 15; v_call: TRBV7-6; d_call: TRBD1; cdr3_nt: TGTGCCAGCAGCACCCGACAGGGGGCGACCACTGAAGCTTTCTTT; cdr3_aa: CASSTRQGATTEAFF
j_call: TRBJ1-2; clone_size: few; cdr3_length: 15; v_call: TRBV28; d_call: TRBD1; cdr3_nt: TGTGCCAGCAGTTTACCCGACAGGGGGTTCTATGGCTACACCTTC; cdr3_aa: CASSLPDRGFYGYTF
j_call: TRBJ2-1; clone_size: NA; cdr3_length: 14; v_call: TRBV29-1; d_call: TRBD1; cdr3_nt: TGCAGCGTTGACCCAGGACAGGTCTACAATGAGCAGTTCTTC; cdr3_aa: CSVDPGQVYNEQFF
j_call: TRBJ2-1; clone_size: NA; cdr3_length: 16; v_call: TRBV9; d_call: TRBD2; cdr3_nt: TGTGCCAGCAGCGGCAGACTAGCGGGAGGGAGCCATGAGCAGTTCTTC; cdr3_aa: CASSGRLAGGSHEQFF
j_call: TRBJ2-1; clone_size: NA; cdr3_length: 18; v_call: TRBV12-2; d_call: NA; cdr3_nt: TGTGCAAGTCGCTTAGCCCTCCCCCGGGACCCCTCCTACAATGAGCAGTTCTTC; cdr3_aa: CASRLALPRDPSYNEQFF
j_call: TRBJ2-7; clone_size: NA; cdr3_length: 16; v_call: TRBV7-6; d_call: TRBD2; cdr3_nt: TGTGCCAGCAGCTTAGCGTGGACTAGCGGGAGGTACGAGCAGTACTTC; cdr3_aa: CASSLAWTSGRYEQYF
j_call: TRBJ2-5; clone_size: NA; cdr3_length: 16; v_call: TRBV4-3; d_call: NA; cdr3_nt: TGCGCCAGCAGCCAAGATAGGTCGGGAGTAGGGGAGACCCAGTACTTC; cdr3_aa: CASSQDRSGVGETQYF
j_call: TRBJ1-2; clone_size: NA; cdr3_length: 13; v_call: TRBV29-1; d_call: TRBD1; cdr3_nt: TGCAGCGTGATCCTCGACAGGGCTTATGGCTACACCTTC; cdr3_aa: CSVILDRAYGYTF
j_call: TRBJ2-1; clone_size: NA; cdr3_length: 12; v_call: TRBV19; d_call: TRBD1; cdr3_nt: TGTGCCAGTAGCACGAACAGGGGCGAGCAGTTCTTC; cdr3_aa: CASSTNRGEQFF
j_call: TRBJ2-7; clone_size: few; cdr3_length: 14; v_call: TRBV27; d_call: NA; cdr3_nt: TGTGCCAGCAGTTTATCCGCGAGCTCCTACGAGCAGTACTTC; cdr3_aa: CASSLSASSYEQYF
j_call: TRBJ2-1; clone_size: NA; cdr3_length: 11; v_call: TRBV27; d_call: NA; cdr3_nt: TGTGCCAGCAGCAAATACAATGAGCAGTTCTTC; cdr3_aa: CASSKYNEQFF
j_call: TRBJ2-3; clone_size: NA; cdr3_length: 19; v_call: TRBV13; d_call: TRBD1; cdr3_nt: TGTGCCAGCAGCTCGGACCGGACAGGGGTGAGTGAATCCCCAGATACGCAGTATTTT; cdr3_aa: CASSSDRTGVSESPDTQYF